This TCR beta chain was profiled in a study of Ad26.COV2.S vaccination and SARS-CoV-2 variants. General study findings and limits: Placebo and vaccine recipients had non-spike TCR breadth that was similar.

Treatment described: over 15 received Ad26.COV2.S at low or high dose, single or two shots; a few received placebo; per-sample allocation not given. Specimen acquisition occurred on day 63 following the initial vaccine or placebo injection. Whoever gave the sample was an adult aged 18-55 years in Boston. Only in-frame clones appear in the TCRdb table, and some are missing; sequencing was by immunoSEQ multiplex PCR. The sample yields about 320,000 clones, roughly 80% seen once. V lost 0 bases to trimming and J lost 3 bases, with 12 bases between them. The CDR3 covers 15 residues. Germline values: CDR1 SGHNT, CDR2 YYREEE (reference sequence). Note on this clone: Its antigen is not identified.

The starting material was peripheral blood, obtained in a trial of Ad26.COV2.S vaccine versus placebo. The chain employs TRBV5-4 and TRBJ1-2; weak D call: TRBD1 (5 bases). The receptor was derived from a person between 18 and 65 years old who received the Ad26.COV2.S COVID-19 vaccine or a placebo. The CDR3 loop is CASSLVGVMDYGYTF. The CDR3 region has the DNA TGTGCCAGCAGCTTGGTGGGGGTGATGGACTATGGCTACACCTTC.